The rows below give T cell receptor beta chains drawn from one sample of a study of T cells after yellow fever vaccination. TCRdb re-analysed the 5' RACE reads in MiXCR, keeping a single row per CDR3 protein. Seen here are under 200,000 distinct CDR3 sequences, 6% to 7.5% observed once, and the top ten hold approximately 2.4%. The starting material was CD4+ T cells sorted from PBMCs, obtained less than 6 days after the first yellow fever vaccination. The receptor source for this set is a man aged 18 to 29 who received the YFV17D yellow fever vaccine. Each CDR3 is given with its conserved first and last residue. Fields, in order: V gene, J gene, clone size, CDR3 protein. Some rows mark clone size as missing; the rest say once, few, many or name a class of expanded clone.

TRBV6-5	TRBJ1-5	many	CASSFPSPEQPQHF
TRBV29-1	TRBJ1-5	many	CSVRDGGSNQPQHF
TRBV5-8	TRBJ1-5	many	CASSFGVNSNQPQHF
TRBV5-1	TRBJ2-5	few	CASAPGEAETQYF
TRBV5-1	TRBJ2-2	many	CASSLRSPRDSMTGELFF
TRBV5-4	TRBJ2-3	many	CASSLARRQGGPDTQYF
TRBV6-2/TRBV6-3	TRBJ1-5	many	CASSSISYSNQPQHF
TRBV27	TRBJ1-4	few	CASRPSGWTNEKLFF
TRBV12-3/TRBV12-4	TRBJ2-2	.	CASSLWTGMETGELFF
TRBV24-1	TRBJ2-3	many	CATSDLPSGGTDTQYF
TRBV5-1	TRBJ2-1	many	CASSLAGGFDEQFF
TRBV7-2	TRBJ2-3	many	CASSPRLAGRDTQYF
TRBV7-9	TRBJ2-5	.	CASSLWTGAQETQYF
TRBV9	TRBJ2-7	many	CASSVVPGPDYEQYF
TRBV2	TRBJ2-7	many	CASSTHNEQYF